This T cell receptor (beta chain) originates from a study of T cell clones after liver transplantation. The CDR3 is 14 residues long. V was pared by 4 bases and J by 4 bases, with 6 bases of the junction left unmatched. Per the germline V gene, CDR1 is SGHTA and CDR2 is FQGNSA. Only in-frame clones appear in the TCRdb table, and some are missing; sequencing was by immunoSEQ multiplex PCR. The sample includes tens of thousands of clones, approximately 88% of them seen just once. Study results and limitations: Graft donor-reactive T cells possibly entered the graft instead of undergoing deletion.

As to this clone: Its specificity is unknown.

The clonotype was recovered from a human donor who received a liver transplant. V is TRBV7-2 and J is TRBJ2-5, with 7 bases identical to TRBD1. Sequencing used CD4+ T cells from blood, obtained before liver transplant. CDR3 in DNA: TGTGCCAGCAGCTCCCCGACAGGGACAGAGACCCAGTACTTC. It translates to CASSSPTGTETQYF.